Below, one TCR beta chain is given with its context. This clone was observed a few times. Its antigen is still unknown. No qualities accompany the bases; no much larger clone lies one base away. This record belongs to a study of cytomegalovirus exposure and HLA in healthy donors (dated by TCRdb to about 2017). As for the study more broadly: In an earlier analysis of 450 to 750 of the donors, 276 Gb of sequence data and 90 million to 130 million unique TCR beta sequences from about 179 million T cells were reported. To predict cytomegalovirus infection status, the study brought together high-throughput TCR immunosequencing, statistical association of individual TCRs with disease status, and machine learning. Four to six DR-DQ haplotypes were handled as single units for association and clustering, since linkage in the cohort was strong. All discovery cohort repertoires had been generated using a single sequencing platform. Among roughly 400 genotyped donors of the cohort, an average of roughly 230,000 unique TCR beta nucleotide sequences was sequenced per donor, of which approximately 18% were non-productive. In a later genetic analysis, genome-wide SNP genotypes for about 55% of the roughly 670 donors were used, and that subset was treated as a discovery cohort. In the later analysis, no new phenotypic data were used to find candidate immune exposures; instead, reliance was placed on TCR beta sequences and their occurrence across donors. To study patterns of TCR occurrence, a later analysis re-analyzed previously published TCR beta repertoires from just over 650 donors and added high-resolution HLA genotyping. The T cell repertoires of about 700 subjects were profiled by immunosequencing and related to cytomegalovirus serostatus. An early release that covered about 600 HLA-typed donors contained about 300 gigabases of sequencing data and tens of millions of unique TCR sequences. Of the roughly 400 genotyped donors, 80% to 90% were placed in the genetic ancestry cluster associated with self-reported Caucasian donors. Typing coverage varied by locus: about 620-630 donors for A, B, C, DRB1 and DQB1; around 560 for DQA1; around 610 for DPA1; approximately 470 for DPB1. The study aimed to test whether signatures of past pathogen exposure could be identified by cataloging public T cell receptors. In an earlier analysis of roughly 600 of the donors, high-throughput TCR beta sequencing was used to judge whether each TCR beta V gene segment behaved as functional or pseudogenic. Class I and class II HLA loci were covered by the typing at four-digit resolution. Besides the first cohort of some 670 subjects, a separate validation cohort made up of about 120 different subjects was used. Donor age, sex, ethnicity and CMV serostatus were compiled alongside the repertoire data.

The CDR3 holds 16 amino acids from the cysteine to the phenylalanine. Solely the CDR3 DNA is kept, with 48 bases framed from the first base. The junction shows trimming of 0 bases on V and 3 bases on J, plus 14 bases between the germline ends. From a lookup of the germline V gene, CDR1 and CDR2 are SGHAT and FQNNGV. Receptor amplification or capture employed the immunoSEQ multiplex PCR assay. The multiplex PCR relied on a mix of 60 forward primers for TCR Vbeta segments and 13 reverse primers for TCR Jbeta segments. Amplification of the CDR3 region of rearranged TCR beta genes was performed with a multiplex PCR assay on genomic DNA. Amplified TCR beta libraries were sequenced as 87-base-pair reads on the Illumina HiSeq System. Concerning the study's data processing: Across the 600 to 700 repertoires, a later analysis counted tens of millions of unique TCR beta chains, roughly 11 million of which were shared by at least two donors. To remove PCR and sequencing errors, raw reads were error-corrected and collapsed into unique sequences using a nearest-neighbor algorithm that merged closely related sequences. To assign V, D and J gene segments, CDR3 sequences were aligned to IMGT reference sequences. For a sequence to be retained, at least a six-nucleotide match to both a V gene segment and a J gene segment was required. A rearrangement was called productive if the CDR3 had no stop codons and remained in frame with V and J, and every other rearrangement was called non-productive. CDR3 was defined according to IMGT convention as the region running from the second conserved V-encoded cysteine to the conserved J-encoded phenylalanine. Sequences without an unambiguous match to a single V gene segment were excluded from the earlier analysis of 450 to 650 of the donors. An earlier analysis of a few hundred of the donors called V segments functional above 56.7% productive rearrangements and segregating when the between-donor standard deviation exceeded 5%. To diagnose cytomegalovirus status from the catalog of TCR beta chain sequences, a statistical classification framework was built. A later analysis assigned V and J genes by comparing TCR nucleotide sequences with IMGT/GENE-DB human TR gene sequences. A later analysis assigned CDR3 sequences and most-parsimonious VDJ recombination scenarios with the TCRdist pipeline. In a later analysis, every TCR beta chain was defined by the combination of its CDR3 amino acid sequence and its V-gene family, and reads without a unique V-gene family were dropped. A later analysis removed several hundred highly shared, low-generation-probability nucleotide sequences to deal with suspected cross-contamination and a sequencing artifact. In a later analysis, a clonal expansion index for each public chain was calculated from normalized within-repertoire ranks of inferred template counts. In a later analysis, generation probabilities were computed using a VDJ recombination model fitted to out-of-frame rearrangements, and the results were checked against IGoR. A later analysis scored TCR-TCR, TCR-HLA and TCR-CMV co-occurrence with hypergeometric tests, applying a repertoire-size bias correction to TCR pairs. To estimate false discovery rates, a later analysis permuted the HLA or CMV assignments 20 times. In a later analysis, co-occurring TCRs were grouped using DBSCAN, and TCRdist sequence similarity was added for clustering within HLA-allele-positive subsets. Co-occurrence clustering excluded repertoires with fewer than 30,000 or more than 120,000 public chains, plus five with anomalous nucleotide sharing. TCRdb took over this immuneACCESS table, retaining in-frame rearrangements with V and J assigned. Such tables are incomplete; in checked studies, under half of the missing clones stem from an unresolved V gene, and the remainder is unexplained. That table gives V, J and clone size, and the DNA gave D and trimming. The sample yields about 110,000 clones; roughly three quarters were counted once. Roughly 6.2% of the sample belongs to the ten largest clones.

General study outcomes and caveats: CMV serostatus was the only immune exposure information available for the cohort. A further reported finding was that TCR beta sequences accurately predicted the HLA-A and HLA-B alleles for most subjects in the first cohort. Most TCR sequences were observed very rarely across donors, whereas some public TCRs were present in many individuals. According to a later analysis, most CMV-associated TCR beta chains appeared to be HLA-restricted, and the HLA associations seemed to be driven largely by CMV exposure. A later analysis reported that several top co-occurrence clusters appeared linked to parvovirus B19, influenza, CMV and Epstein-Barr virus. A later genetic analysis associated a missense DCLRE1C variant with V-gene and J-gene trimming of TCR beta chains, and an independent cohort replicated the association. Around 16 rarely observed V segments, including chromosome 9 orphons, were excluded from the earlier analysis of several hundred of the donors because counts were too low. The 87-base-pair reads could not distinguish some IMGT-functional V segments, including TRBV6-2 and TRBV6-3, so those segments were excluded. Broadly in line with IMGT annotations, most TCR beta V segments showed up in productive rearrangements about 87% or about 30% of the time in an earlier analysis of roughly 590 of the donors. At a false discovery rate of 0.05, a later analysis linked some 17,000 TCR beta sequences to specific HLA alleles. According to the authors, the approach could potentially be generalized to other disease states and immunological phenotypes. A cluster of highly shared sequence variants was judged likely to be a technical artifact of the sequencing pipeline. Linkage disequilibrium might explain the correlated functional status among segregating V segments, but an unknown experimental factor could not be ruled out. According to a later analysis, TCR association rates differed among HLA loci, with DRB1 alleles showing the most associated TCRs and HLA-C alleles showing the fewest. Because some donors lacked HLA typing at each locus, the association tests relied only on the typed subset. According to a later genetic analysis, donors in an Asian-associated ancestry cluster had fewer N-insertions in productive TCRs than the approximately 630-donor mean. In vitro tests confirmed that three of the cytomegalovirus-associated TCR beta chains recognize cytomegalovirus antigens. When HLA alleles, especially DR and DQ, strongly co-occurred, attributing TCR associations to individual alleles was difficult. A total of 164 TCR beta chains were listed by the study as associated with cytomegalovirus. The cohort was sequenced for TCR beta chains only, and without alpha or paired-chain data the features that could be detected were limited. Compared with equally common non-associated chains, HLA-associated TCR beta chains in a later analysis were more clonally expanded and had lower generation probabilities. Sequencing depth was assumed to be roughly uniform across donors in the presence/absence analyses, though that assumption may not hold. The classifier was reported to diagnose cytomegalovirus status with high specificity and sensitivity in both the original and validation cohorts.

In total, more than 500 healthy bone marrow donors made up the cohort. Cohort members were all nominally healthy when sampled, although unrecorded immune exposures were likely present. The donor tested CMV seropositive and was one of the 289 seropositive cohort members. A peripheral blood sample was collected from each donor, and TCR beta sequencing was performed on peripheral blood mononuclear cells. The Qiagen DNeasy Blood Extraction Kit was used to extract genomic DNA from the blood cell samples. Sequences were obtained from PBMCs. The chain employs TRBV11-2 and TRBJ2-5; tentative D gene TRBD1, with 5 bases matching. This TCR came from a young man in good health and CMV-seropositive. The CDR3 here reads CASSLEFRGREETQYF. The nucleotide sequence is TGTGCCAGCAGCTTAGAGTTTAGGGGCAGGGAAGAGACCCAGTACTTC.